The subject of this entry is one T cell receptor beta chain. The target antigen is unknown. The source of the sample is a study of beta chain features in type 1 diabetes. Looked up from germline, CDR1 is MGHRA and CDR2 is YSYEKL. The CDR3 runs to 17 residues. V lost 1 base, J lost 0 bases, and 13 bases lay in between. Broader study findings: Unsettled here was the matter of whether HLA type influences TCRB rearrangement. Type 1 diabetes patients had TCRB CDR3s that were shorter (moderately but significantly so) in all four CD4+ subsets.

Reverse transcription of all isolated RNA meant that expressed TCRB transcripts were sequenced. Profiled with immunoSEQ multiplex PCR; TCRdb holds only in-frame clones, not every one. Of a few hundred thousand clones in the sample, around 24% are singletons; the top ten hold more than 0.009%. The chain carries TRBV4-1 and TRBJ1-3; D uncertain. Sequencing was carried out using naive CD4+ T cells from blood. The clonotype comes from a woman in her 30s with type 1 diabetes. CDR3 nucleotides: TGCGCCAGCAGCCAAGTTGCGGGTATGGGCTCTGGAAACACCATATATTTT. It codes for CASSQVAGMGSGNTIYF.